The clone carrying this T cell receptor beta chain appeared a few times. Its antigen is still unknown. CDR1 is SGHNT, CDR2 YYREEE, per germline (reference sequence). V lost 4 bases and J lost 4; bases outside the gene matches: 6. The CDR3 is 15 residues long. This specimen comes from a study of T cell repertoires in cytomegalovirus infection. At the level of the study: Both a matching HLA type and CMV infection were indicated by public TCR beta signatures.

TCRdb re-derived calls from the reads in MiXCR, one entry per CDR3 protein. Of approximately 770,000 distinct CDR3 sequences detected, approximately 32% appear once; the ten largest clones hold around 13%. This clonotype originated in a human donor in good health (CMV status not recorded). Some clones in this sample may be carry-over from other donors' samples. Here the sequenced sample was cultured CD8+ T cells from PBMCs, taken from culture after CMV antigen stimulation. This rearrangement joins TRBV5-4 to TRBJ2-3; TRBD2 matches at 10 bases. The chain's CDR3 is CASSPERGGSDTQYF. As DNA, the CDR3 is TGTGCCAGCAGCCCAGAGCGGGGGGGATCAGATACGCAGTATTTT.